Each of the 3 T cell receptor beta chains below was sequenced from the same sample in a study of cytomegalovirus exposure and HLA in healthy donors. The PCR ran on 60 Vbeta and 13 Jbeta primers. Generated by immunoSEQ multiplex PCR, the TCRdb table keeps only in-frame clones and is missing some. The table has some 120,000 clones, 80% seen once. The specimen sequenced was PBMCs. All receptors derive from a man in his forties in good health and CMV-seronegative.

This clone was detected a few times. V usage is TRBV5-1 and J usage is TRBJ1-1; D possibly corresponds to TRBD1 (6 bases). The length of the CDR3 is 14 residues. Germline V gene lookup returns CDR1 SGHRS and CDR2 YFSETQ. Trimming left V 4 bases short and J 1 base short, with 11 bases between. The CDR3 region is CASSTGTRNTEAFF. In DNA, the CDR3 is TGCGCCAGCAGCACCGGGACAAGGAACACTGAAGCTTTCTTT.

This clone was seen a few times. V usage is TRBV14 and J usage is TRBJ2-5; TRBD1 matches at 8 bases. The assigned J gene may be wrong: the sequence end matches TRBJ2-7 better. Germline loops: CDR1 SGHDN, CDR2 FVKESK. CDR3 length: 14 amino acids. The CDR3 region is CASSLRGRDYEQYF. CDR3 sequence (DNA): TGTGCCAGCAGCCTCAGGGGGCGCGACTACGAGCAGTACTTC.

V gene TRBV5-6 combines with J gene TRBJ2-7; 8 bases match TRBD1. There are 14 residues in the CDR3. Germline trimming cut 4 bases from V and 1 base from J; bases unmatched to any gene: 4. CDR1 is SGHDT, CDR2 YYEEEE, per germline. DNA of the CDR3: TGTGCCAGCAGCGAAAGGACAGGGTCCTACGAGCAGTACTTC. This gives the protein CASSERTGSYEQYF.